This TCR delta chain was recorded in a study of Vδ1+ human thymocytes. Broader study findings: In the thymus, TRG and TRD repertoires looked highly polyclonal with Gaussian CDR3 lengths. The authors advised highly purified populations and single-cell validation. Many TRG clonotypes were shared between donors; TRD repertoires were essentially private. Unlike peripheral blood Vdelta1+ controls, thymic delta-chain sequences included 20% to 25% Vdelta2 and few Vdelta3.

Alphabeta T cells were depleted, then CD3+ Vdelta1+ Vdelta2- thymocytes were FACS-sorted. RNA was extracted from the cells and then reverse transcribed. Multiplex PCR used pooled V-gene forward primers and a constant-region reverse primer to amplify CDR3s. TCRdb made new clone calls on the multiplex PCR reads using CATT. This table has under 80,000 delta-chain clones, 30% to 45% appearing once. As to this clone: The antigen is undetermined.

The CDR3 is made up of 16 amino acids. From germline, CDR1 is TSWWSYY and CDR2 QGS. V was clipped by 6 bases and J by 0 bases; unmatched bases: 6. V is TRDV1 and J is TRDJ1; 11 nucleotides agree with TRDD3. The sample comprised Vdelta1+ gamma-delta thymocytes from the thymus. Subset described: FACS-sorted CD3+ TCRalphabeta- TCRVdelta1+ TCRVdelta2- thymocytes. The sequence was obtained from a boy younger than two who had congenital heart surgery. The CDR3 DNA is TGTGCTCTTGGAGATGGGGGATACGAGTACACCGATAAACTCATCTTT. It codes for CALGDGGYEYTDKLIF.